Below are 15 T cell receptor beta chains sequenced from a single sample in a study of shared clonotypes between healthy human individuals. Here immunoSEQ multiplex PCR was the method, and the copy in TCRdb shows in-frame clones only, minus some. The data hold a few hundred thousand clones, with 74% observed a single time. Input material: memory CD4+ T cells sorted from blood. Specified subset: CD45RA-negative fraction. The receptors derive from a man aged 30 to 39 in good health.

This chain connects TRBV28 to TRBJ2-3, with TRBD2 as a possible D gene (6 bases). Germline values: CDR1 MDHEN, CDR2 SYDVKM. The length of the CDR3 is 15 residues. The germline V and J ends were trimmed by 5 bases and 1 base, with 13 bases remaining between them. CDR3 nucleotides: TGTGCCAGCAGTGCAGGAGGGACGGGCACAGATACGCAGTATTTT. This gives the protein CASSAGGTGTDTQYF.

This chain links TRBV6-5 with TRBJ2-7; 7 bases map to TRBD1. Germline assignment: CDR1 MNHEY and CDR2 SVGAGI. There are 14 residues in the CDR3. V shed 5 bases and J 1 base; nucleotides not matched to a gene: 5. This chain's CDR3 is CASSRQGVSYEQYF. The CDR3 bases are TGTGCCAGCAGTCGACAGGGTGTTTCCTACGAGCAGTACTTC.

The count of this clone is one. The rearrangement joins TRBV7-2 to TRBJ2-7; the match to TRBD1 covers 8 bases. The CDR3 length is 15 residues. The germline V gene encodes CDR1 SGHTA and CDR2 FQGNSA. The V segment lost 2 bases and the J segment 3 bases; nucleotides outside the gene matches: 6. The CDR3 nucleotides read TGTGCCAGCAGCTTACTGACAGGGGTGAACTACGAGCAGTACTTC. As protein: CASSLLTGVNYEQYF.

The chain couples TRBV5-1 to TRBJ2-5; 8 positions agree with TRBD1. The CDR3 is 14 amino acids. CDR1 and CDR2 (germline): SGHRS, YFSETQ. The V and J ends lost 2 bases and 2 bases, in that order; junction bases with no gene match: 2. The CDR3 loop is CASSLNRGQETQYF. The CDR3 DNA reads as TGCGCCAGCAGCTTAAACAGGGGGCAAGAGACCCAGTACTTC. Looking up the rest from reference TRBV5-1 and TRBJ2-5 gives the full variable domain: KAGVTQTPRYLIKTRGQQVTLSCSPISGHRSVSWYQQTPGQGLQFLFEYFSETQRNKGNFPGRFSGRQFSNSRSEMNVSTLELGDSALYLCASSLNRGQETQYFGPGTRLLVL.

V is TRBV9 and J is TRBJ2-3, with 8 bases fitting TRBD1. With V trimmed by 3 bases and J by 4 bases, 7 bases remained unmatched. CDR1 is SGDLS and CDR2 is YYNGEE in the germline V gene. CDR3 length equals 15 residues. CDR3 protein: CASSGPQGGADTQYF. The CDR3 nucleotides are TGTGCCAGCAGCGGCCCACAGGGGGGTGCAGATACGCAGTATTTT.

V is TRBV19 and J is TRBJ2-5, with D hard to call. The CDR3 is made up of 14 amino acids. Deletions cut 6 bases from V and 5 bases from J, with 16 bases between. From germline, CDR1 is LNHDA and CDR2 SQIVND (reference sequence). The DNA of the CDR3 is TGTGCCAGTAGCATGTTCGTTTCGGCGGAGACCCAGTACTTC. It encodes CASSMFVSAETQYF.

V is TRBV27 and J is TRBJ2-1, with a tentative D call TRBD1 (6 bases). CDR1 MNHEY and CDR2 SMNVEV come from the germline V gene (reference sequence). The CDR3 has 14 amino acids. The V end was cut by 5 bases, the J end by 8 bases, with 16 bases between. The CDR3 region is CASSNQGFFYEQFF. The CDR3 nucleotides read TGTGCCAGCAGTAACCAGGGGTTTTTCTATGAGCAGTTCTTC.

The sample holds many counts of this clone. The CDR3 coding sequence is TGTGCCAGCAGTGAAAGTGTCGCCGATGAGCAGTTCTTC. It is translated as CASSESVADEQFF. The rearrangement uses TRBV6-1 and TRBJ2-1; D remains unclear. V lost 2 bases, J lost 8 bases, and 10 bases lay in between. Germline assignment: CDR1 MNHNS and CDR2 SASEGT. The CDR3 spans 13 residues.

V usage is TRBV18 and J usage is TRBJ2-2, with D possibly being TRBD1 (5 bases). Trimming pared 4 bases from V and 6 bases from J, leaving 9 bases between. The germline V gene has CDR1 KGHSH and CDR2 LQKENI. This CDR3 spans 13 amino acids. The CDR3 region is CASSLRDSGELFF. The CDR3 bases are TGTGCCAGCTCACTCAGGGATTCCGGGGAGCTGTTTTTT.

V gene TRBV9 combines with J gene TRBJ2-1; TRBD2 aligns across 10 bases. J lost 10 bases, V lost 7 bases, and 5 bases had no gene match. Germline V gene sequence: CDR1 SGDLS, CDR2 YYNGEE. There are 12 residues in the CDR3. The CDR3 reads CASALLAGEQFF. CDR3 nucleotides: TGTGCCAGCGCCCTACTAGCGGGAGAGCAGTTCTTC.

This chain connects TRBV14 to TRBJ2-6, with D perhaps matching TRBD1 (6 bases). From germline, CDR1 is SGHDN and CDR2 FVKESK. CDR3 length equals 16 residues. V dropped 6 bases and J dropped 0 bases, with 12 bases sitting between them. The CDR3 DNA reads as TGTGCCAGCAGTCCCGACAGGACCTCTGGGGCCAACGTCCTGACTTTC. This encodes CASSPDRTSGANVLTF.

The genes are TRBV5-5 and TRBJ1-2, with a tentative D call TRBD1 (5 bases). CDR1 is SGHKS, CDR2 YYEKEE, per germline (reference sequence). V was trimmed by 0 bases and J by 3 bases, leaving 12 bases between them. The CDR3 spans 15 residues. CDR3 sequence reads: CASSLGAGRHYGYTF. Here the CDR3 DNA reads TGTGCCAGCAGCTTGGGTGCAGGGCGGCACTATGGCTACACCTTC.

This clone was seen just once. This chain joins TRBV2 and TRBJ2-2; D gene uncertain. Per the germline V gene, CDR1 is SNHLY and CDR2 is FYNNEI. The CDR3 loop spans 13 amino acids. Trimming cost V 5 bases and J 7 bases, with 11 bases left between them. CDR3 DNA: TGTGCCAGCAGTTTGGACGGAAACGGGGAGCTGTTTTTT. Translating gives CASSLDGNGELFF.

V usage is TRBV21-1 and J usage is TRBJ2-7; the tabulated D call, TRBD1, remains unverified against the DNA. TRBV21-1 counts as a pseudogene. This CDR3 is 14 amino acids long. CDR3 sequence (DNA): TGTGCCAGCAGCTGCCGGGACAGTTCCTACGAGCAGTACTTC. This encodes CASSCRDSSYEQYF.

This clone was recorded at least ten times. The chain links TRBV2 to TRBJ2-2; D perhaps matches TRBD2 (8 bases). The V end was cut by 6 bases, the J end by 6 bases, with 17 bases between. In germline, CDR1 is SNHLY, CDR2 FYNNEI. The CDR3 totals 15 residues. CDR3 residues: CASRGDSGSAGELFF. CDR3 DNA: TGTGCCAGCAGGGGGGACAGCGGGAGCGCCGGGGAGCTGTTTTTT.